The 14 T cell receptor beta chains listed next were all sequenced from one sample in a study of shared clonotypes between healthy human individuals. CD45RO-negative, CCR7-selected cells formed the naive CD8 fraction, which excluded terminally differentiated effector memory CD45RA+ cells. Here immunoSEQ multiplex PCR was the method, and the copy in TCRdb shows in-frame clones only, minus some. The table has hundreds of thousands of clones, around 96% seen once; the top ten hold 0.11%. Sequenced sample: naive CD8+ T cells sorted from blood. Every receptor here comes from a woman aged 30 to 39 in good health.

The chain employs TRBV5-6 and TRBJ2-5; possibly TRBD1 or TRBD2 for D (5 bases each). The CDR3 length is 16 residues. V was pared by 3 bases and J by 2 bases, with 17 bases between. The germline gives CDR1 SGHDT, CDR2 YYEEEE. The CDR3 DNA reads as TGTGCCAGCAGCTCCCCGTCAGGGTCGGGGCAAGAGACCCAGTACTTC. As protein: CASSSPSGSGQETQYF.

The J gene is TRBJ2-7, the V gene TRBV7-9, with 7 bases identical to TRBD1. The CDR3 is made up of 18 amino acids. Germline V lookup: CDR1 SEHNR, CDR2 FQNEAQ (reference sequence). With V trimmed by 5 bases and J by 2 bases, 18 bases remained unmatched. The CDR3 here is CASSEGVEGTEKTYEQYF. The CDR3 DNA reads as TGTGCCAGCAGCGAAGGGGTTGAGGGGACAGAGAAGACCTACGAGCAGTACTTC.

The chain joins TRBV2 to TRBJ1-5; D remains unclear. V lost 3 bases to trimming and J lost 0 bases, with 18 bases between them. In germline, CDR1 is SNHLY, CDR2 FYNNEI. The CDR3 is 18 residues long. The CDR3, as DNA: TGTGCCAGCAGTGAGGTTGCCGGGGAGCTTTATAGCAATCAGCCCCAGCATTTT. As protein: CASSEVAGELYSNQPQHF.

The rearrangement uses TRBV5-1 and TRBJ2-7, with D hard to call. The length of the CDR3 is 13 residues. From germline, CDR1 is SGHRS and CDR2 YFSETQ. The V end was cut by 3 bases, the J end by 3 bases, with 10 bases between. CDR3 in DNA: TGCGCCAGCAGCTCCACCCCAAACTACGAGCAGTACTTC. Protein: CASSSTPNYEQYF.

J is TRBJ2-2 and V is TRBV29-1; TRBD2 aligns across 12 bases. Trimming removed 0 bases from V and 1 base from J; junction bases left unmatched: 9. The CDR3 has 19 residues. Germline CDR1 SQVTM, CDR2 ANQGSEA. CDR3 DNA: TGCAGCGTTGAAGATGGACTAGCGGGAAAGGGGGTGAACACCGGGGAGCTGTTTTTT. It translates to CSVEDGLAGKGVNTGELFF.

V and J are TRBV6-1 and TRBJ2-5; tentative D call: TRBD2 (7 bases). Germline CDR1 and CDR2: MNHNS and SASEGT. The CDR3 has 15 amino acids. Trimming stripped 4 bases from V and 4 bases from J, with 16 bases between. CDR3 loop: CASSGGGLDLETQYF. DNA for the CDR3: TGTGCCAGCAGTGGGGGGGGGCTAGATCTAGAGACCCAGTACTTC.

The rearrangement links TRBV27 to TRBJ2-1, with a tentative D call TRBD2 (5 bases). The CDR3 loop spans 14 amino acids. Germline CDR1 and CDR2: MNHEY and SMNVEV (reference sequence). Trimming pared 2 bases from V and 6 bases from J, leaving 11 bases between. The CDR3 here is CASSLAGRLNEQFF. The CDR3, as DNA: TGTGCCAGCAGTTTAGCGGGTCGTCTCAATGAGCAGTTCTTC.

The chain couples TRBV29-1 to TRBJ2-5; the match to TRBD2 covers 14 bases. This CDR3 region has 16 residues. V was pared by 5 bases and J by 5 bases, with 10 bases of the junction left unmatched. CDR1 is SQVTM, CDR2 ANQGSEA, per germline. CDR3: CSVTGTSGSRLETQYF. CDR3 sequence (DNA): TGCAGCGTTACAGGGACTAGCGGGAGTAGGCTGGAGACCCAGTACTTC.

This clone was counted a single time. The rearrangement uses TRBV19 and TRBJ1-5, with 8 nucleotides matching TRBD1. Germline V lookup: CDR1 LNHDA, CDR2 SQIVND (reference sequence). J lost 5 bases, V lost 0 bases, and 0 bases had no gene match. The CDR3 extends over 14 amino acids. CDR3 bases: TGTGCCAGTAGTATAGACAGGGGGCATCAGCCCCAGCATTTT. This gives the protein CASSIDRGHQPQHF.

This rearrangement joins TRBV19 to TRBJ1-5; 7 bases map to TRBD1. Germline CDR1 and CDR2: LNHDA and SQIVND (reference sequence). CDR3 length: 16 residues. Trimming removed 5 bases from V and 0 bases from J; junction bases left unmatched: 7. CDR3 DNA: TGTGCCAGTAGTCCGGGACAGTGGGCTAGCAATCAGCCCCAGCATTTT. It translates to CASSPGQWASNQPQHF.

The genes are TRBV28 and TRBJ2-1; D remains unclear. The CDR3 covers 15 residues. Germline V gene lookup returns CDR1 MDHEN and CDR2 SYDVKM. V was shortened by 6 bases and J by 0 bases, with 12 bases between the two germline ends. In nucleotides, the CDR3 is TGTGCCAGCAGATCTCGACACAGCTCCTACAATGAGCAGTTCTTC. Residues: CASRSRHSSYNEQFF. Full variable domain (rest looked up from reference TRBV28 and TRBJ2-1): DVKVTQSSRYLVKRTGEKVFLECVQDMDHENMFWYRQDPGLGLRLIYFSYDVKMKEKGDIPEGYSVSREKKERFSLILESASTNQTSMYLCASRSRHSSYNEQFFGPGTRLTVL.

This clone was observed a handful of times. CDR3 DNA: TGTGCCAGCAGTGAAGCCCTCGAGCAGTACTTC. This encodes CASSEALEQYF. The V call is TRBV6-1, the J call TRBJ2-7; D unresolved. Deletions cut 0 bases from V and 6 bases from J, with 3 bases between. Per germline, CDR1 MNHNS and CDR2 SASEGT. The CDR3 loop spans 11 amino acids.

The chain uses TRBV7-9 and TRBJ2-1; 9 bases line up with TRBD1. There are 15 residues in the CDR3. Per the germline V gene, CDR1 is SEHNR and CDR2 is FQNEAQ (reference sequence). After removal of 2 bases from V and 11 bases from J, the junction contained 10 bases not matched to a gene. In nucleotides, the CDR3 is TGTGCCAGCAGCTTAAGTATCGGGGACAGGGTCAAGCAGTTCTTC. It translates to CASSLSIGDRVKQFF.

The chain has TRBV28 and TRBJ1-1; D uncertain. Looked up from germline, CDR1 is MDHEN and CDR2 is SYDVKM. This CDR3 has 15 amino acids. V lost 7 bases and J lost 3, with 18 bases in between. The CDR3 DNA sequence: TGTGCCAGCATCCGATGGGCCGCCCCGGACACTGAAGCTTTCTTT. Its translation is CASIRWAAPDTEAFF.